This entry lists 5 T cell receptor beta chains sequenced from one sample in a study of shared clonotypes between healthy human individuals. Assay used: immunoSEQ multiplex PCR; TCRdb lists only in-frame clones, some missing. The sample comprises 600,000 or so clones, 85% to 95% of which are singletons, and 0.11% rests with the top ten. Terminally differentiated effector memory CD45RA+ cells were excluded from the naive CD8 cells, which were CD45RO-negative and positively selected for CCR7. The sequencing input was naive CD8+ T cells sorted from blood. These TCRs come from a woman in her twenties or thirties in good health.

The chain uses TRBV4-1 and TRBJ2-1; TRBD2 matches at 12 bases. V gave up 3 bases and J gave up 12 bases; unmatched junction bases: 6. The germline V gene has CDR1 MGHRA and CDR2 YSYEKL. The CDR3 contains 14 residues. CDR3 sequence reads: CASSHHLAGGRQFF. In nucleotides, the CDR3 is TGCGCCAGCAGCCACCATCTAGCGGGAGGGCGGCAGTTCTTC.

This clone was recorded once. The chain uses TRBV15 and TRBJ2-1, with D tentatively TRBD2 (5 bases). The CDR3 extends over 13 amino acids. Deletions cut 1 base from V and 8 bases from J, with 9 bases between. CDR1 LNHNV and CDR2 YYDKDF come from the germline V gene (reference sequence). The CDR3 region has the DNA TGTGCCACCAGCAGAGTCGGGATAGATGAGCAGTTCTTC. Amino acids: CATSRVGIDEQFF.

The chain links TRBV27 to TRBJ1-5; 9 bases match TRBD1. This CDR3 region has 14 residues. Germline V gene data show CDR1 as MNHEY and CDR2 as SMNVEV (reference sequence). After removal of 3 bases from V and 5 bases from J, the junction contained 2 bases not matched to a gene. The CDR3 loop reads CASSLTGGYQPQHF. DNA of the CDR3: TGTGCCAGCAGTTTGACAGGGGGATATCAGCCCCAGCATTTT.

The J gene is TRBJ2-5, the V gene TRBV11-2; TRBD1 might be the D (5 bases). V lost 0 bases, J lost 2 bases, and 16 bases lay in between. Germline CDR1 reads SGHAT; CDR2 reads FQNNGV. The CDR3 contains 17 residues. The CDR3 sequence: CASSLDQGGPDQETQYF. CDR3 DNA: TGTGCCAGCAGCTTAGACCAGGGTGGCCCTGATCAAGAGACCCAGTACTTC.

V and J are TRBV27 and TRBJ1-1; 10 nucleotides match TRBD1. Losses at the gene ends were 6 bases for V and 4 bases for J; bases not matched to a gene: 17. Germline loops: CDR1 MNHEY, CDR2 SMNVEV (reference sequence). The CDR3 totals 18 residues. The CDR3 DNA follows: TGTGCCAGCAGCCCTGGGGGGGACAGGGGTGGCGTCGGCACTGAAGCTTTCTTT. Residues: CASSPGGDRGGVGTEAFF.